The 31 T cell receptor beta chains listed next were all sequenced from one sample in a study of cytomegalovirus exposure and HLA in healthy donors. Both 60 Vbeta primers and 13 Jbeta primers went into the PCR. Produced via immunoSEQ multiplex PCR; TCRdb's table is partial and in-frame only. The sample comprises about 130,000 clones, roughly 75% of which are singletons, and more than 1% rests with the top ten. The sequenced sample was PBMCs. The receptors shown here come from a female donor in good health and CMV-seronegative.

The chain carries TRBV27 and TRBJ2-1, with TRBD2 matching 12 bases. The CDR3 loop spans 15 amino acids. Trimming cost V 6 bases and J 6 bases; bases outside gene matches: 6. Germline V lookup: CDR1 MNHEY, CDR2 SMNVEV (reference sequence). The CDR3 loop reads CASRKTSGRVNEQFF. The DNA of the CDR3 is TGTGCCAGCAGAAAGACTAGCGGGAGAGTCAATGAGCAGTTCTTC.

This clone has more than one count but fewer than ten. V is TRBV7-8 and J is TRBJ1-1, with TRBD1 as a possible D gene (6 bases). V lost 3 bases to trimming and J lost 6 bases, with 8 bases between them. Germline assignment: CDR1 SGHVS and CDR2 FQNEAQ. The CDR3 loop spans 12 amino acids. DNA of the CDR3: TGTGCCAGCAGCTTGTACAGGGCTGAAGCTTTCTTT. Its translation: CASSLYRAEAFF.

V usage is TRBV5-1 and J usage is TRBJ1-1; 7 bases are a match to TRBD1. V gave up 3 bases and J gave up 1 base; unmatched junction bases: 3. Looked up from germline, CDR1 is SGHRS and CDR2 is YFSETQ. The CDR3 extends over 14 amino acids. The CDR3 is CASSSGQPNTEAFF. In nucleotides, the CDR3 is TGCGCCAGCAGCTCGGGACAGCCGAACACTGAAGCTTTCTTT.

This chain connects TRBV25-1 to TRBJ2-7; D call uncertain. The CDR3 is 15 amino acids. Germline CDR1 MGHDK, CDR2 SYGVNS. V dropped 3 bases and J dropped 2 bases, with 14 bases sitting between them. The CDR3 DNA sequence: TGTGCCAGCAGTGATCCCTCGCGGATGACCTACGAGCAGTACTTC. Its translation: CASSDPSRMTYEQYF.

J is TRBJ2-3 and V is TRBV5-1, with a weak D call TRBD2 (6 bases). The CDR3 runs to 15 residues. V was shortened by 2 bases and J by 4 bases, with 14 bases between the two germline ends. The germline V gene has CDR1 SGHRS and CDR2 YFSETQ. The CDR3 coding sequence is TGCGCCAGCAGCTTCTCTAGCGCCGCGGCAGATACGCAGTATTTT. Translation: CASSFSSAAADTQYF.

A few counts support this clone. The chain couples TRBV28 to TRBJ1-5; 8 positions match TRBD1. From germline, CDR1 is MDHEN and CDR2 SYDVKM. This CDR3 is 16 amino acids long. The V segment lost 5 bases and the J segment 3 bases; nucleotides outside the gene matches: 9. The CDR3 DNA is TGTGCCAGCAGTGCTCGACAGGGGAAAAACAATCAGCCCCAGCATTTT. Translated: CASSARQGKNNQPQHF.

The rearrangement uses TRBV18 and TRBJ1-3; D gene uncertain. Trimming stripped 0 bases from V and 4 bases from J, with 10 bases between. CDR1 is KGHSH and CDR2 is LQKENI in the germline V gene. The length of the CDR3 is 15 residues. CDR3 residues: CASSPPTLVGNTIYF. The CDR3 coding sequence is TGTGCCAGCTCACCACCGACTTTGGTGGGAAACACCATATATTTT.

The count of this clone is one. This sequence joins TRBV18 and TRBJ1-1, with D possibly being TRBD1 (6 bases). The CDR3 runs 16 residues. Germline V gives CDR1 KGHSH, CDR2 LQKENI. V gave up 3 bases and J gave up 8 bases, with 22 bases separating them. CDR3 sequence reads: CASSPREGQKEPEAFF. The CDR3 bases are TGTGCCAGCTCACCTCGAGAAGGACAGAAAGAACCGGAAGCTTTCTTT.

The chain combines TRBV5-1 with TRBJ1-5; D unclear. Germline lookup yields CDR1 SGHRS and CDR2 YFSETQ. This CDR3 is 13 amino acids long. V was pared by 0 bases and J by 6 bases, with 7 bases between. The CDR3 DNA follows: TGCGCCAGCAGCTTGGGTGAGGGTCAGCCCCAGCATTTT. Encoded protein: CASSLGEGQPQHF.

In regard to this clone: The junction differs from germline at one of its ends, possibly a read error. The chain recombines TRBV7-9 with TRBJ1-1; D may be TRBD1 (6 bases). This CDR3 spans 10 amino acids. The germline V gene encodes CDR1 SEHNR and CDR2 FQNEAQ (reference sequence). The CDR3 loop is CSSPGQGAFF. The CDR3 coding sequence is TGTTCCAGCCCTGGGCAGGGGGCTTTCTTT.

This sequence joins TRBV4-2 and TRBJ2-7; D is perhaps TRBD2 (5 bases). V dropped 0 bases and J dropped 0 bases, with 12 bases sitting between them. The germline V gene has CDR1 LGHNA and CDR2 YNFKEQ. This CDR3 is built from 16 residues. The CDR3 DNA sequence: TGTGCCAGCAGCCAAGAGGTTAGCGTAAGCTCCTACGAGCAGTACTTC. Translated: CASSQEVSVSSYEQYF.

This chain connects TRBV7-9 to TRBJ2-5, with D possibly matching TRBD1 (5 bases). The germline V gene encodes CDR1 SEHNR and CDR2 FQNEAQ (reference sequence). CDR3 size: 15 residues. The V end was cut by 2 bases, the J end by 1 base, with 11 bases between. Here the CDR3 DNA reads TGTGCCAGCAGCTTACTACAGGCGACCCAAGAGACCCAGTACTTC. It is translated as CASSLLQATQETQYF. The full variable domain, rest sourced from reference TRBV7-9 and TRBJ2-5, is DTGVSQNPRHKITKRGQNVTFRCDPISEHNRLYWYRQTLGQGPEFLTYFQNEAQLEKSRLLSDRFSAERPKGSFSTLEIQRTEQGDSAMYLCASSLLQATQETQYFGPGTRLLVL.

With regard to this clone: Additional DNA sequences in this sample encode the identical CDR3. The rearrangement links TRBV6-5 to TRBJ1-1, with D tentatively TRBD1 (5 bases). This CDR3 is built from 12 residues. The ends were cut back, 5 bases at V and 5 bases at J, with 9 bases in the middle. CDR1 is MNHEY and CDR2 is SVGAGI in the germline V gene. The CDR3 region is CASSRGGTEAFF. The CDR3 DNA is TGTGCCAGCAGTAGGGGAGGGACTGAAGCTTTCTTT.

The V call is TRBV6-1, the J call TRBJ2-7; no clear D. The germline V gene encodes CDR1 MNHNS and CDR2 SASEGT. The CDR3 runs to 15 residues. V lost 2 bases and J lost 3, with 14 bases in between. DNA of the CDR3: TGTGCCAGCAGTGAAACAGCCCTCCAATTCTACGAGCAGTACTTC. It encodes CASSETALQFYEQYF.

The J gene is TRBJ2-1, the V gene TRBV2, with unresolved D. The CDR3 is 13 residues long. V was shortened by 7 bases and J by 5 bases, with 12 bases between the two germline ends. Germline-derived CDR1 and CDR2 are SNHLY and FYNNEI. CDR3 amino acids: CASKFLGDNEQFF. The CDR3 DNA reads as TGTGCCAGCAAATTTCTAGGAGACAATGAGCAGTTCTTC.

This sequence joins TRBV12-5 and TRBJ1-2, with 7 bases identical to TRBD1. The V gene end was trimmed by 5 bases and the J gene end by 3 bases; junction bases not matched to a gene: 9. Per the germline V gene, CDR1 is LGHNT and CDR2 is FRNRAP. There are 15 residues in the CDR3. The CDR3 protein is CASGPDRIAHYGYTF. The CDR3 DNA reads TGTGCTAGTGGTCCGGACAGGATCGCTCACTATGGCTACACCTTC.

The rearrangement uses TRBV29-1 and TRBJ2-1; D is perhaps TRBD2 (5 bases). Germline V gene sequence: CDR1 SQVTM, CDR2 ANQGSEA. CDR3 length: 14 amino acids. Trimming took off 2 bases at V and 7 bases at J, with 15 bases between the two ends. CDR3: CSVEFSSMKNEQFF. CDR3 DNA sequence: TGCAGCGTTGAATTCTCTAGCATGAAAAATGAGCAGTTCTTC.

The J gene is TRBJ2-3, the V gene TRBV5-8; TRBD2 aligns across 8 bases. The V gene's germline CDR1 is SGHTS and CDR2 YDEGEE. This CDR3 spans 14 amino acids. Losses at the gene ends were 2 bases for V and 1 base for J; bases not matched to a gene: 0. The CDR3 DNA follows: TGTGCCAGCAGCTTTAGCGGGGGCACAGATACGCAGTATTTT. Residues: CASSFSGGTDTQYF.

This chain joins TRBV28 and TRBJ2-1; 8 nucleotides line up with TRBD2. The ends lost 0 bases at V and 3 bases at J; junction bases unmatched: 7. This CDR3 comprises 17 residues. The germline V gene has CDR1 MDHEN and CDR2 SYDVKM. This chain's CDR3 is CASSLWRGGRIYNEQFF. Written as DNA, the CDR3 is TGTGCCAGCAGTTTATGGAGAGGCGGGAGGATCTACAATGAGCAGTTCTTC.

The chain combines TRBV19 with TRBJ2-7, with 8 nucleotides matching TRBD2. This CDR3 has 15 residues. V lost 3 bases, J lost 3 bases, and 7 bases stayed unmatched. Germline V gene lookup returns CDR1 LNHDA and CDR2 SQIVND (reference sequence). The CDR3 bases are TGTGCCAGTAGTATTTCGACGAGCGGGAGCTACGAGCAGTACTTC. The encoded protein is CASSISTSGSYEQYF.

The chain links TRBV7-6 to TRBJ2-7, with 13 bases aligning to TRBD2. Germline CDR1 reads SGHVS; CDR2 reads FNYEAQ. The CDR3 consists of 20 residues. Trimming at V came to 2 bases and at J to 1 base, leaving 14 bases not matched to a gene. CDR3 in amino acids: CASSLTGMGLAGTSSYEQYF. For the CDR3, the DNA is TGTGCCAGCAGCTTAACGGGGATGGGACTAGCGGGAACTTCATCCTACGAGCAGTACTTC.

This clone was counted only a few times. The CDR3 is CASSPIGSEKYEQYF. CDR3 DNA sequence: TGTGCCAGCAGCCCAATCGGTTCCGAAAAGTACGAGCAGTACTTC. The J gene is TRBJ2-5, the V gene TRBV5-5; D gene uncertain. The closer fit of TRBJ2-7 to the DNA end suggests the J call may be wrong. This CDR3 spans 15 amino acids. The germline V gene has CDR1 SGHKS and CDR2 YYEKEE (reference sequence).

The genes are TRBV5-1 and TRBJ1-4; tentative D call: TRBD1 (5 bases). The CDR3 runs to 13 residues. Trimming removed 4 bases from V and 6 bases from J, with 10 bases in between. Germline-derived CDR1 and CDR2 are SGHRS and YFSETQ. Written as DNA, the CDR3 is TGCGCCAGCAGCCTGTGGGGGGATGAAAAACTGTTTTTT. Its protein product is CASSLWGDEKLFF.

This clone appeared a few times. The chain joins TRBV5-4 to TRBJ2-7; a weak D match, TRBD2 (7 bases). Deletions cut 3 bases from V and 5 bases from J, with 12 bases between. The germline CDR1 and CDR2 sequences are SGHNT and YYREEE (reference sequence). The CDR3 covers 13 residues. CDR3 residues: CASSSRGAHEQYF. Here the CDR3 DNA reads TGTGCCAGCAGCTCCCGGGGGGCACACGAGCAGTACTTC.

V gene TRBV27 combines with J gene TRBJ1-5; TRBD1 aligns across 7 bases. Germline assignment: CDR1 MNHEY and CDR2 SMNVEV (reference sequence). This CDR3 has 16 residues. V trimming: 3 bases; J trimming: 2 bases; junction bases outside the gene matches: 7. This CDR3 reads CASSLLYRGGNQPQHF. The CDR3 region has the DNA TGTGCCAGCAGTTTGTTGTACAGGGGTGGCAATCAGCCCCAGCATTTT.

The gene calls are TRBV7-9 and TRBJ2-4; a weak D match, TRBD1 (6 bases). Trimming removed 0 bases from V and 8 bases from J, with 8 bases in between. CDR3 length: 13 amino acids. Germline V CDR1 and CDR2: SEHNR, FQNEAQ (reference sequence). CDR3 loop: CASSLAGADIQYF. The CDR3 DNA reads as TGTGCCAGCAGCTTAGCGGGGGCGGACATTCAGTACTTC. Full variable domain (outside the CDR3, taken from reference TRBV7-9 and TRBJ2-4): DTGVSQNPRHKITKRGQNVTFRCDPISEHNRLYWYRQTLGQGPEFLTYFQNEAQLEKSRLLSDRFSAERPKGSFSTLEIQRTEQGDSAMYLCASSLAGADIQYFGAGTRLSVL.

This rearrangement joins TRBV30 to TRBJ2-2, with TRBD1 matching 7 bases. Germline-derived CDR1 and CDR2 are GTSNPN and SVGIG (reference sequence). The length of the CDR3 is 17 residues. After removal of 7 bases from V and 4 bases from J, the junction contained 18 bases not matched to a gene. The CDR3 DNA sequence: TGTGCCTCCAGAACTAAAAAGCCGGGACAGAGCACCGGGGAGCTGTTTTTT. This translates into CASRTKKPGQSTGELFF.

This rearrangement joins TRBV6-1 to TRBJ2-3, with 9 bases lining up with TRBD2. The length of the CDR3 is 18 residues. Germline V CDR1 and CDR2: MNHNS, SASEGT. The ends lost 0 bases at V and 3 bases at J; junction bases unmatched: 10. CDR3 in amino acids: CASSEALRREGPTDTQYF. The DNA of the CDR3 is TGTGCCAGCAGTGAAGCGCTTCGGCGGGAGGGCCCGACAGATACGCAGTATTTT.

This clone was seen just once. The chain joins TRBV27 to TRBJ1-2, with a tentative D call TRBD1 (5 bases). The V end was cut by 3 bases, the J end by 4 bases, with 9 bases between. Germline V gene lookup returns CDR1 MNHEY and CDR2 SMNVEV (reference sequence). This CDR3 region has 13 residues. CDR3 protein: CASSLAGSYGYTF. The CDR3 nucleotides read TGTGCCAGCAGTTTGGCAGGGTCCTATGGCTACACCTTC.

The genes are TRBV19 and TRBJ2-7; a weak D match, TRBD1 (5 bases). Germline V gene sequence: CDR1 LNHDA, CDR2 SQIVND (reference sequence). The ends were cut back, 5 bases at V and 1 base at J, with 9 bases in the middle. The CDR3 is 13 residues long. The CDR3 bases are TGTGCCAGTAGTCCAGCAGGGTCCTACGAGCAGTACTTC. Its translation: CASSPAGSYEQYF.

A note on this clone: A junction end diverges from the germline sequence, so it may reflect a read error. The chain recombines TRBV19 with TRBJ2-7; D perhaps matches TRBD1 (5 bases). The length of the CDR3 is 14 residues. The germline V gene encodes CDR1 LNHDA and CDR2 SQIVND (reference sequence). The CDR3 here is CASSRRQGSHEQYF. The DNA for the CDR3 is TGTGCCAGTAGTCGGCGGCAGGGCTCCCACGAGCAGTACTTC. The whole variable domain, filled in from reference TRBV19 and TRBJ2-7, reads DGGITQSPKYLFRKEGQNVTLSCEQNLNHDAMYWYRQDPGQGLRLIYYSQIVNDFQKGDIAEGYSVSREKKESFPLTVTSAQKNPTAFYLCASSRRQGSHEQYFGPGTRLTVT.